The clone carrying this T cell receptor beta chain occurred once. Its antigen is currently unknown. The authors sequenced TCR beta from blood CD8+ and CD4+ T cells. The germline V gene has CDR1 PRHDT and CDR2 FYEKMQ (reference sequence). The CDR3 has 14 amino acids. V gave up 4 bases and J gave up 0 bases, with 10 bases separating them. With random hexamers, reverse transcription was performed on about 0.5 to 1 ug of RNA. The TCR beta CDR3 was amplified by immunoSEQ multiplex PCR across 54 Vbeta, 13 Jbeta. TCRdb recomputed calls from the immunoSEQ multiplex PCR reads with MiXCR, one row per CDR3 protein. The sample contains about 300,000 distinct CDR3 sequences, approximately 90% of which appear only once. The sample originates from a study of CD8 T cells in Susac syndrome. General observations from the study: Regarding the TCR sequencing and HLA analysis, the study admitted that a relatively small number of individuals were involved.

The clonotype was recovered from a human donor with multiple sclerosis. The sample was CD8+ T cells from PBMCs. The chain carries TRBV13 and TRBJ2-7, with a weak D call TRBD2 (5 bases). As DNA, the CDR3 is TGTGCCAGCAGCTCTTGGGAGAGCTCCTACGAGCAGTACTTC. Protein sequence: CASSSWESSYEQYF.